Listed below are T cell receptor beta chains from one sample, sequenced in a study of T cell repertoires in cytomegalovirus infection. No antigen has been assigned to these receptors. TCRdb analysed the reads with MiXCR anew, one entry per CDR3 protein. The sample has 200,000 or so distinct CDR3 sequences; less than 50% are singletons. Sequences were derived from CD8+ T cells from cultured PBMCs, sampled from culture after CMV antigen stimulation. These receptors came from a human donor in good health (CMV status not recorded). Some clones in this sample may be carry-over from other donors' samples. The CDR3 runs from the conserved cysteine through the conserved F or W. Fields, in order: clone size, D gene, V gene, J gene, CDR3 DNA, CDR3 protein. A D gene is named only where the DNA matches it firmly. Size is stated for part of the rows, as once, few or many counts, or as a class when the clone is expanded.

>NA|NA|TRBV7-9|TRBJ1-1
TGTGCCAGCAGCCTAACTAACACTGAAGCTTTCTTT
CASSLTNTEAFF
>NA|NA|TRBV7-9|TRBJ2-7
TGTGCCAGCAGCTACCCAGGGGACGAGCAGTACTTC
CASSYPGDEQYF
>NA|NA|TRBV6-5|TRBJ1-1
TGTGCCAGCAAGGTTGGCAGCTGGAACACTGAAGCTTTCTTT
CASKVGSWNTEAFF
>NA|NA|TRBV3-1|TRBJ1-6
TGTGCCAGCAGCCAAGACAGGGTGAGTTCACCCCTCCACTTT
CASSQDRVSSPLHF
>few|TRBD1|TRBV7-9|TRBJ1-1
TGTGCCAGCAGCCCAAGACAGGGGGCCCGGAACACTGAAGCTTTCTTT
CASSPRQGARNTEAFF
>NA|NA|TRBV28|TRBJ2-2
TGTGCCAGCAGTTCACGGGTCCTCAGAAGGTACACCGGGGAGCTGTTTTTT
CASSSRVLRRYTGELFF
>NA|TRBD2|TRBV6-1|TRBJ2-1
TGTGCCAGCAGTAGCGGGAACGACTACAATGAGCAGTTCTTC
CASSSGNDYNEQFF
>few|NA|TRBV6-6|TRBJ1-2
TGTGCCAGCAGTCCTGGCGGCGGCAGGGGCGCAAACTATGGCTACACCTTC
CASSPGGGRGANYGYTF
>few|NA|TRBV7-2|TRBJ1-6
TGTGCCAGCAGGGGATCCGGGACCCCCCTTTTT
CASRGSGTPLF
>NA|NA|TRBV12-3/TRBV12-4|TRBJ2-3
TGTGCCAGCAGTTCCCGGAGTCTATTAGATACGCAGTATTTT
CASSSRSLLDTQYF
>many|NA|TRBV24-1|TRBJ1-5
TGTGCCACCAGTGATAGGGGCGGTCAGCCCCAGCATTTT
CATSDRGGQPQHF
>NA|TRBD2|TRBV14|TRBJ2-5
TGTGCCAGCAGCCCCCGGCTAGCGGAGGCCTGGTTCCAGTACTTC
CASSPRLAEAWFQYF
>many|NA|TRBV7-6|TRBJ2-1
TGTGCCAGCAGCTTAGCCCCTAGCGATGGGCCCCACAATGAGCAGTTCTTC
CASSLAPSDGPHNEQFF
>NA|NA|TRBV20-1|TRBJ1-3
TGCAGTGCTAGAGATCAGTGGGGAAACACCATATATTTT
CSARDQWGNTIYF
>NA|NA|TRBV7-3|TRBJ2-1
TGTGCCAGCAGCTTAAACGGGGGCGAGCAGTTCTTC
CASSLNGGEQFF
>NA|NA|TRBV12-3/TRBV12-4|TRBJ2-2
TGTGCCGCTAACGTGGAGCAGGCGAACACCGGGGAGCTGTTTTTT
CAANVEQANTGELFF
>NA|TRBD1|TRBV12-5|TRBJ2-7
TGTGCTAGTGGTTTGGTCCCCGGGACAGGCAAGATCTACGAGCAGTACTTC
CASGLVPGTGKIYEQYF
>few|TRBD1|TRBV27|TRBJ2-1
TGTGCCAGCAGTTTAGTGGGACCGGGACAGTCCTACAATGAGCAGTTCTTC
CASSLVGPGQSYNEQFF
>NA|TRBD1|TRBV12-3/TRBV12-4|TRBJ1-2
TGTGCCAGCAGTTTAGCCCGCGGACAGGGCCGTAACTATGGCTACACCTTC
CASSLARGQGRNYGYTF
>many|TRBD1|TRBV7-9|TRBJ2-5
TGTGCCAGCAGCCCTATAACAGGGGGCGCCCCGGGAGAGACCCAGTACTTC
CASSPITGGAPGETQYF
>NA|TRBD2|TRBV2|TRBJ2-7
TGTGCCTTAATATTACCCGGGACTAGAGCCTACGAGCAGTACTTC
CALILPGTRAYEQYF
>NA|TRBD2|TRBV24-1|TRBJ2-3
TGTGCCACCAGTAAGACTAGCGGGAGTATTAAGGATACGCAGTATTTT
CATSKTSGSIKDTQYF
>few|NA|TRBV7-9|TRBJ1-1
TGTGCCAGCAGCTTATCGCGATCTGAAGCTTTCTTT
CASSLSRSEAFF
>NA|TRBD2|TRBV7-9|TRBJ2-7
TGTGCCAGCAGCTCCGAGGAAGCGGGAGGGGAGTTCGAGCAGTACTTC
CASSSEEAGGEFEQYF
>few|NA|TRBV7-9|TRBJ2-7
TGTGCCACCTCCCAAAGGCTGACTCCGAGGGACGAGCAGTACTTC
CATSQRLTPRDEQYF
>few|NA|TRBV5-1|TRBJ1-4
TGCGCCAGCAGCTTGGGGACTTTTCAAGGGGAAAAACTGTTTTTT
CASSLGTFQGEKLFF
>once|NA|TRBV14|TRBJ2-2
TGTGCCAGCAGCCAAACGTCGCCAGGGGAGCTGTTTTTT
CASSQTSPGELFF
>NA|NA|TRBV6-1|TRBJ2-6
TGTGCCAGCAGTTCGCGCGGTGCGGGTTTCTCTGGGGCCAACGTCCTGACTTTC
CASSSRGAGFSGANVLTF
>once|NA|TRBV7-1|TRBJ2-4
TGTGCCAGCAGCCCAGGACCCACAGGGTTCAAAGCCAAAAACATTCAGTACTTC
CASSPGPTGFKAKNIQYF